The entry that follows covers one T cell receptor (beta chain) sequence. No cognate antigen has been identified for it. Base qualities are not at hand, and no much larger clone is one base apart. TCRdb lists the instrument as Illumina NovaSeq 6000. Using 5'RACE with constant-segment primers, TCRalpha and TCRbeta cDNA libraries were constructed, with sample barcodes and unique molecular identifiers added in the process. RNA was extracted from every sample with Trizol reagent. Libraries were amplified in two PCR steps, with a second sample barcode and Illumina TruSeq adapters added in the second step. The libraries were sequenced on an Illumina NovaSeq using 2 x 150 bp paired-end reads. Under the source paper's analysis protocol: Demultiplexing of reads and collapsing into UMI-guided consensus sequences were performed with migec v1.2.7. Using mixcr v2.1.11, the UMI consensuses were aligned to TRA and TRB V and J templates and assembled into clonotypes. A clonotype was counted as expanded or contracted only if both edgeR and NoisET called the change significant, with noise models trained on biological replicates. For edgeR calls, the thresholds were a false discovery rate-adjusted p below 0.01 and a log2 fold-change of 1. As an exploratory analysis of dynamics, max-normalized trajectories of the 1000 most abundant clonotypes were examined with PCA combined with hierarchical clustering. Separately sequenced CD4+ and CD8+ repertoires were used to assign the CD4 or CD8 phenotype of responding clones. TCRdb took the public reads, trimmed them with fastp at Q25, ran MiXCR for clone calling and kept in-frame beta chains. One record per CDR3 amino acid sequence lists the most common genes and DNA. Clone size and V and J calls follow TCRdb, not the original study. The sample includes 200,000 to 250,000 distinct CDR3 sequences, with about 9.2% observed a single time. The ten largest account for about 3.8% of the sample.

These data are taken from a study of T-cell memory formation after mild COVID-19 (dated by TCRdb to 2020 to 2023). For the study in its entirety: Most TCR sequence clusters were specific to one of the two donors. The cohort was made up of two young adult volunteers, one female and one male, who were previously healthy. In a couple of donors, T-cell clones that expanded and contracted after mild COVID-19 were tracked by sequencing TCRalpha and TCRbeta repertoires over time.

The CDR3 contains 14 residues, cysteine and phenylalanine counted. The entry retains the CDR3 DNA only, 42 bases that are in frame from base 1. As encoded in the germline V gene, CDR1 is SGHRS while CDR2 is YFSETQ. After removal of 4 bases from V and 4 bases from J, the junction retains 2 bases not matched to a gene. Broad study findings and their caveats: The detection of some responding clones in pre-infection memory suggests that pre-existing cross-reactive memory T cells joined the SARS-CoV-2 response. SARS-CoV-2 specificity of the second-wave clones peaking on day 37 was not confirmed. From day 15 to 85, contracting clones showed balanced CD4/CD8 phenotypes, whereas a second wave of clones that expanded from day 15 to 37 leaned towards CD4+. Only a couple of mild cases were covered in the study, and larger cohorts including severe cases with pre-infection samples were considered necessary. Contracting CD4+ clones were found mainly in CM and EM memory subsets, while CD8+ clones were enriched in EMRA.

PBMCs were isolated by Ficoll-Paque density gradient centrifugation. The sequence is built from TRBV5-1 and TRBJ2-3, with 11 central nucleotides matching TRBD2. The receptor was derived from a man between 18 and 35 years old who had mild COVID-19 (a few samples of this study predate the infection). The sample titles of this study are shuffled in the database, so cell type and time point are left out; the donor was told from shared clones. Sequencing was carried out using PBMCs or a T cell subset sorted from them (not recorded which). The bases are TGCGCCAGCAGCCGGGGACTAGCGGCAGATACGCAGTATTTT. This is translated as CASSRGLAADTQYF. The reference TRBV5-1 and TRBJ2-3 proteins fill in what lies around the CDR3, so the full variable domain reads KAGVTQTPRYLIKTRGQQVTLSCSPISGHRSVSWYQQTPGQGLQFLFEYFSETQRNKGNFPGRFSGRQFSNSRSEMNVSTLELGDSALYLCASSRGLAADTQYFGPGTRLTVL.